The 5 T cell receptor beta chains reported below all come from one sample, sequenced in a study of blood T cell repertoires in COVID-19. Here immunoSEQ multiplex PCR was the method, and the copy in TCRdb shows in-frame clones only, minus some. This table holds over 250,000 clones, about 89% found once. Input material: PBMCs or T cells enriched from blood (not recorded which). The receptors stem from a woman aged 18-35 years who had recovered from COVID-19.

The chain joins TRBV11-3 to TRBJ1-6; possible D gene TRBD1, 5 bases. Germline CDR1 reads SGHNT; CDR2 reads YENEEA. CDR3 length equals 15 residues. V was shortened by 0 bases and J by 13 bases, with 16 bases between the two germline ends. Written as DNA, the CDR3 is TGTGCCAGCAGCTTAGATAGGGGCAGGGAGGCGCCCCTCCACTTT. Translation: CASSLDRGREAPLHF.

The chain combines TRBV4-3 with TRBJ1-2; the match to TRBD1 covers 8 bases. The CDR3 is 14 residues long. After removal of 2 bases from V and 4 bases from J, the junction contained 3 bases not matched to a gene. In germline, CDR1 is LGHNA, CDR2 YSLEER. In nucleotides, the CDR3 is TGCGCCAGCAGCCAAAGGACAGGGTCCTATGGCTACACCTTC. Translating gives CASSQRTGSYGYTF.

The V call is TRBV18, the J call TRBJ2-5, with D possibly matching TRBD2 (5 bases). The germline V gene encodes CDR1 KGHSH and CDR2 LQKENI. With 0 bases removed from V and 4 bases from J, the gap between germline ends came to 9 bases. The CDR3 has 14 amino acids. The chain's CDR3 is CASSPPAGGETQYF. As DNA, the CDR3 is TGTGCCAGCTCACCACCCGCAGGAGGAGAGACCCAGTACTTC.

The chain combines TRBV7-9 with TRBJ1-2; D is unresolved. With 1 base removed from V and 1 base from J, the gap between germline ends came to 10 bases. The CDR3 consists of 15 residues. From germline, CDR1 is SEHNR and CDR2 FQNEAQ (reference sequence). The CDR3 DNA reads TGTGCCAGCAGCTTAGAGAGCCTCATTAACTATGGCTACACCTTC. Amino acid sequence: CASSLESLINYGYTF.

This chain connects TRBV30 to TRBJ2-1, with 14 bases fitting TRBD2. The ends lost 4 bases at V and 7 bases at J; junction bases unmatched: 3. The CDR3 has 14 residues. CDR1 is GTSNPN, CDR2 SVGIG, per germline (reference sequence). CDR3 sequence (DNA): TGTGCCTGGATTGGACTAGCGGGAGGTAATGAGCAGTTCTTC. Its protein is CAWIGLAGGNEQFF.